The table lists the clone carrying this T cell receptor beta chain with a few counts. This clone may be a read error of a much larger clone one base away. TCRdb recomputed calls from the reads with MiXCR, one row per CDR3 protein. The data contain some 600,000 distinct CDR3 sequences, roughly a quarter of them singletons. The data belong to a study of T cell repertoires in cytomegalovirus infection. The CDR3 has 19 amino acids. Trimming left V 3 bases short and J 3 bases short, with 24 bases between. The chain recombines TRBV12-3 or TRBV12-4 with TRBJ1-5, with D possibly matching TRBD1 (6 bases). The clonotype was recovered from a human donor in good health (CMV status not recorded). Some clones in this sample may be carry-over from other donors' samples. Sequenced input: CD8+ T cells from PBMCs. The CDR3 region is CASSFQTTNTGYTNQPQHF. The CDR3 DNA reads as TGTGCCAGCAGTTTCCAAACCACCAATACAGGGTACACCAATCAGCCCCAGCATTTT.